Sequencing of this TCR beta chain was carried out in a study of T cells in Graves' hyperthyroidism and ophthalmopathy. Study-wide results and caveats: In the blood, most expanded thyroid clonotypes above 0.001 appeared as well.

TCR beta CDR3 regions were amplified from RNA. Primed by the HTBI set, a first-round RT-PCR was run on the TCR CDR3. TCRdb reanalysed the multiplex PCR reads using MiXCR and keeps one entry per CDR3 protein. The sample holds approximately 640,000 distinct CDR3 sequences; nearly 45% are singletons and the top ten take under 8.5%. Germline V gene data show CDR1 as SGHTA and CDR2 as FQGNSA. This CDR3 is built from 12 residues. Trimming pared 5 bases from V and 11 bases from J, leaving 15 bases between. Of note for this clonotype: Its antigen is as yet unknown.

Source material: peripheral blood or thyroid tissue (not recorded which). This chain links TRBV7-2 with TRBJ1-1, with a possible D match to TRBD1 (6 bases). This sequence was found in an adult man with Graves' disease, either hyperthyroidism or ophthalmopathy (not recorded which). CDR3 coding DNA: TGTGCCAGCAGCCCGGGACACTCGGAGGCTTTCTTT. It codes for CASSPGHSEAFF.